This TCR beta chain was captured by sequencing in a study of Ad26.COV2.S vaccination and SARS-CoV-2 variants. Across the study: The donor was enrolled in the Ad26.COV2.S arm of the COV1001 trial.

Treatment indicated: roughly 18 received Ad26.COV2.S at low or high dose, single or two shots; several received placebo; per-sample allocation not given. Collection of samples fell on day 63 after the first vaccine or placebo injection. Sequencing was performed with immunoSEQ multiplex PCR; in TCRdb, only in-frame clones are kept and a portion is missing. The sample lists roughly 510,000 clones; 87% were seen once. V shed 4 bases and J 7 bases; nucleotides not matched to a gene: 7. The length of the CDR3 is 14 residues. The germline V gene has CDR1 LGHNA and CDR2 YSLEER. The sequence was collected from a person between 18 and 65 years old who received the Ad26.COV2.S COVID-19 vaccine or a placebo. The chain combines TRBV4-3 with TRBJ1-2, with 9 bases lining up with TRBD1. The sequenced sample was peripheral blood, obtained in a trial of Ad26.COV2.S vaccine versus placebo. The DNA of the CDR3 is TGCGCCAGCAGCCCAAACACAGGGGGCTTTGGCTACACCTTC. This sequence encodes CASSPNTGGFGYTF.